This T cell receptor beta chain was sequenced in a study of T cell responses to AZD1222 COVID-19 vaccine (dated by TCRdb to 2020 to 2023). For the wider study: AZD1222 recipients with second doses at about 4 weeks or about 12 weeks were pooled, because spike-specific TCR depth and breadth did not differ between schedules. Enrollment into the trials was organized by age into subgroups of 18-55, 56-69 and 70-plus years, and those subgroups contained about 160, 30 and 59 TCR-sequenced participants, respectively. TCR sequencing was performed for about 240 trial participants, of whom 200 to 220 were given two doses of AZD1222 and some 25 were given two doses of MenACWY control vaccine. General study outcomes and caveats: Nearly half of unique spike-specific TCRs reportedly recognized epitopes outside regions mutated in the B.1.351 and B.1.1.7 variants. Because no day 14 peak-response samples were available, repertoires were characterized only after the peak T cell response. After two AZD1222 doses, both the breadth and the depth of spike-specific TCRs were significantly higher than at day 0 and than in MenACWY recipients. Conclusions about previously exposed vaccinees are limited, since just five to seven AZD1222 recipients were seropositive for SARS-CoV-2 at baseline. In the small 56-69-year group, the increase in depth fell short of significance, most likely because of low power. The whole spike protein was spanned by vaccine-associated CD4 TCRs, and dominant responses were seen in regions 160-218 and 743-854. Participants were mostly white British and included more females than males, and it was suggested by the authors that clonal diversity may have been underestimated.

The time point label on this specimen signifies: baseline before first vaccination. The vaccinee samples were drawn from two UK trials, COV001 and COV002, one of which was a single-blind randomized controlled phase 2/3 trial testing AZD1222 (ChAdOx1 nCoV-19) in healthy adults. Trial participant PBMC samples were collected at day 0 and day 28 after the second dose for TCRbeta chain sequencing. The CDR3 regions of human TCRbeta chains were subjected to immunosequencing. Concerning the study's data processing: Repertoire TCRs were matched against a reference library of SARS-CoV-2-specific TCRs generated with the MIRA antigen-specificity platform. Breadth was defined as the fraction of unique TCRs that were SARS-CoV-2-associated, and depth was defined as the fraction of total T cells that were SARS-CoV-2-associated. Using the MIRA data, every spike-specific TCR was mapped to the spike region that the TCR reacted to and assigned to either a CD4 or a CD8 class. Log10-transformed breadth and depth values were compared by one-way ANOVA with Sidak's multiple comparisons tests. This immuneACCESS table, as held by TCRdb, lists in-frame sequences with V and J called but not all clones. Of the missing ones, under half trace to an unresolved V gene in checked studies; the others have no known cause. The DNA gave D and trimming, while V, J and clone size come from that table. In this sample the table shows about 180,000 clones, about 91% of which occur a single time. Of the sample, approximately 0.49% falls within the top ten clones.

The junction carries 13 bases between V and J, which are trimmed by 3 bases and 11 bases respectively. From a lookup of the germline V gene (reference sequence), CDR1 and CDR2 are SEHNR and FQNEAQ. The CDR3 covers 12 residues, taking in both the cysteine and the phenylalanine. The CDR3 DNA has 36 bases and is translated from base 1. In regard to this clone: Its antigen is still unknown. Within one base of it there is no much larger clone, and no base qualities were kept.

The sequence joins TRBV7-9 to TRBJ1-1; TRBD1 is a weak D gene call, 5 bases matching. Material: peripheral blood, obtained on day 0 of AZD1222 vaccination. The sequence was obtained from an adult in good health. The CDR3 sequence is CASSFPLEGAFF. At the DNA level, the sequence is TGTGCCAGCAGCTTTCCACTAGAGGGGGCTTTCTTT.